This TCR beta chain is from a study of radiotherapy plus CTLA-4 blockade in lung cancer (dated by TCRdb to the late 2010s). Background on the whole study: Objective responses occurred in approximately 19% of enrolled patients, and approximately 34% achieved disease control.

The germline V end is reduced by 5 bases and the J end by 5 bases; junction bases left unmatched: 3. As encoded in the germline V gene, CDR1 is SGHTA while CDR2 is FQGTGA. Its CDR3 holds 13 amino acids, cysteine through phenylalanine. Only the CDR3 DNA stays, 39 bases, in frame from base 1. Broad study findings and their caveats: Increased serum interferon-beta after radiation, together with early dynamic changes in blood T cell clones, were reported to be the strongest predictors of response. After treatment with radiotherapy and ipilimumab, TCR clones that originated in tumors expanded in peripheral blood.

Libraries were constructed by the immunoSEQ multiplex PCR assay. Held by TCRdb, this immuneACCESS table contains in-frame sequences only and omits some clones. Under half of the omission traces to an unresolved V gene where checked; the cause of the rest is unknown. This sample comprises more than 90,000 clones, about 90% of them detected only once. The top ten hold 4.9% of the sample. In this study, focal radiation therapy paired with CTLA-4 blockade (ipilimumab) was tested in patients who had chemo-refractory metastatic non-small-cell lung cancer. A remark on this clone: Its cognate antigen has yet to be identified. No much larger clone is present one base from it, and per-base qualities are unavailable.

The TCR comes from a human donor with non-small cell lung cancer that progressed on radiotherapy plus ipilimumab. Sequencing used peripheral blood, obtained from a patient treated with radiotherapy plus ipilimumab. The sequence links TRBV7-3 to TRBJ2-3; 8 bases in the junction line up with TRBD2. The CDR3 loop reads CASSTTSGDTQYF. At the DNA level, the sequence is TGTGCCAGCAGCACAACTAGCGGAGATACGCAGTATTTT.